The 29 T cell receptor beta chains below come from one sample, sequenced in a study of shared clonotypes between healthy human individuals. TCRdb keeps only in-frame clones here, not all; method: immunoSEQ multiplex PCR. This table has about 2.4 million clones, over 85% appearing once. The material sequenced was naive CD4+ T cells from PBMCs. The subset denotes: CD45RA+ positively selected. These TCRs come from a man in his late teens or twenties in good health. Some clones in this sample may be carry-over from other donors' samples.

V is TRBV28 and J is TRBJ2-7, with D tentatively TRBD2 (6 bases). Trimming took 10 bases from V and 3 from J, leaving 31 bases between them. The CDR3 length is 18 residues. The germline gives CDR1 MDHEN, CDR2 SYDVKM. The CDR3 sequence: CATSGGAGLRSGLYEQYF. CDR3 DNA: TGTGCCACCAGCGGAGGGGCCGGACTGCGATCGGGCCTCTACGAGCAGTACTTC.

A few counts support this clone. The chain is built from TRBV7-3 and TRBJ1-5; unclear D gene. V was cut by 5 bases and J by 10 bases, with 15 bases left in between. Germline CDR1 and CDR2: SGHTA and FQGTGA. CDR3 size: 13 residues. This CDR3 reads CASSPTPGSPQHF. For the CDR3, the DNA is TGTGCCAGCAGCCCGACCCCCGGGAGTCCCCAGCATTTT.

The gene calls are TRBV6-1 and TRBJ2-1; 8 positions match TRBD1. Trimming at V came to 8 bases and at J to 5 bases, leaving 5 bases not matched to a gene. Germline values: CDR1 MNHNS, CDR2 SASEGT. The length of the CDR3 is 13 residues. The CDR3 nucleotides are TGTGCCAGCTGGGGACAGGTTAACAATGAGCAGTTCTTC. Protein: CASWGQVNNEQFF.

As concerns this clone: Other DNA sequences in this specimen translate into the identical CDR3. In nucleotides, the CDR3 is TGTGCCAGCTCCCCAGGAGGGGGAAACACCATATATTTT. Translating gives CASSPGGGNTIYF. This rearrangement joins TRBV28 to TRBJ1-3; D unresolved. V gave up 8 bases and J gave up 4 bases, with 12 bases separating them. The germline V gene has CDR1 MDHEN and CDR2 SYDVKM. CDR3 length: 13 amino acids.

The V gene is TRBV7-6, the J gene TRBJ2-7, with D unclear. The CDR3 sequence is 14 residues long. Trimming cost V 3 bases and J 0 bases, with 9 bases left between them. Germline V gives CDR1 SGHVS, CDR2 FNYEAQ. This chain's CDR3 is CASSFVGTSYEQYF. The CDR3 bases are TGTGCCAGCAGCTTTGTCGGAACCTCCTACGAGCAGTACTTC.

The chain links TRBV4-1 to TRBJ2-7; TRBD2 matches at 15 bases. The V segment lost 3 bases and the J segment 1 base; nucleotides outside the gene matches: 7. The CDR3 is made up of 18 amino acids. Germline-derived CDR1 and CDR2 are MGHRA and YSYEKL. In DNA, the CDR3 is TGCGCCAGCAGCCATCGGACTAGCGGGAGGGCTTGGTCCTACGAGCAGTACTTC. It translates to CASSHRTSGRAWSYEQYF.

The chain couples TRBV7-3 to TRBJ2-1; 12 bases line up with TRBD2. Germline V gene sequence: CDR1 SGHTA, CDR2 FQGTGA. V dropped 4 bases and J dropped 10; count of bases not matched to a gene: 11. This CDR3 is 16 amino acids long. Written as DNA, the CDR3 is TGTGCCAGCAGCTCCTTGCCGACTAGCGGGAGTGGAGAGCAGTTCTTC. It translates to CASSSLPTSGSGEQFF. The full variable domain, completed using reference TRBV7-3 and TRBJ2-1, is GAGVSQTPSNKVTEKGKYVELRCDPISGHTALYWYRQSLGQGPEFLIYFQGTGAADDSGLPNDRFFAVRPEGSVSTLKIQRTERGDSAVYLCASSSLPTSGSGEQFFGPGTRLTVL.

V is TRBV15 and J is TRBJ1-2; D is unresolved. Per the germline V gene, CDR1 is LNHNV and CDR2 is YYDKDF (reference sequence). CDR3 length equals 15 residues. The V end was cut by 0 bases, the J end by 2 bases, with 10 bases between. The CDR3 DNA is TGTGCCACCAGCAGAGATAGTCCGCGGAACTATGGCTACACCTTC. Translation: CATSRDSPRNYGYTF.

This chain uses TRBV6-6 with TRBJ2-5; D remains unclear. CDR1 and CDR2 (germline): MNHNY, SVGAGI (reference sequence). V lost 6 bases to trimming and J lost 2 bases, with 10 bases between them. The CDR3 length is 13 residues. The CDR3 sequence: CASRRADQETQYF. The CDR3 region has the DNA TGTGCCAGCAGAAGGGCAGATCAAGAGACCCAGTACTTC.

In the case of this clone: Other DNA sequences in this specimen translate into the identical CDR3. The chain couples TRBV9 to TRBJ2-2; D not certain. The CDR3 runs to 15 residues. The V and J ends lost 0 bases and 2 bases respectively, with 8 bases between them. The germline CDR1 and CDR2 sequences are SGDLS and YYNGEE. The CDR3 DNA reads as TGTGCCAGCAGCGTAGACCCTAGAAACACCGGGGAGCTGTTTTTT. Residues: CASSVDPRNTGELFF.

This clone was counted once. The gene calls are TRBV19 and TRBJ1-1, with D perhaps TRBD1 (5 bases). There are 15 residues in the CDR3. Germline assignment: CDR1 LNHDA and CDR2 SQIVND (reference sequence). The V gene lost 8 bases and the J gene lost 3 bases, with 19 bases spanning the gap. This chain's CDR3 is CASLQGAGFYTEAFF. The CDR3 bases are TGTGCCAGTCTTCAGGGAGCGGGCTTTTACACTGAAGCTTTCTTT.

The chain uses TRBV7-2 and TRBJ2-2, with 9 bases matching TRBD2. V trimming: 3 bases; J trimming: 7 bases; junction bases outside the gene matches: 3. The germline V gene encodes CDR1 SGHTA and CDR2 FQGNSA. The CDR3 sequence is 14 residues long. CDR3 sequence (DNA): TGTGCCAGCAGCTTCGGGACTAGCTTCGGGGAGCTGTTTTTT. Residues: CASSFGTSFGELFF. Full variable domain (missing parts from reference TRBV7-2 and TRBJ2-2): GAGVSQSPSNKVTEKGKDVELRCDPISGHTALYWYRQSLGQGLEFLIYFQGNSAPDKSGLPSDRFSAERTGGSVSTLTIQRTQQEDSAVYLCASSFGTSFGELFFGEGSRLTVL.

The J gene is TRBJ1-2, the V gene TRBV5-5; D ambiguous. V was cut by 4 bases and J by 5 bases, with 18 bases left in between. The CDR3 covers 15 residues. Germline lookup yields CDR1 SGHKS and CDR2 YYEKEE (reference sequence). Written as DNA, the CDR3 is TGTGCCAGCAGCGCGGACCTAGAGACGGCTTATGGCTACACCTTC. It yields the protein CASSADLETAYGYTF.

The CDR3 nucleotides read TGTGCCAGCAGTTCGTGGGTAGCGGGGGTGTTCGGGGTCTACAATGAGCAGTTCTTC. It encodes CASSSWVAGVFGVYNEQFF. The rearrangement joins TRBV28 to TRBJ2-1; TRBD2 matches 9 bases. The V gene's germline CDR1 is MDHEN and CDR2 SYDVKM. J lost 3 bases, V lost 4 bases, and 16 bases had no gene match. This CDR3 spans 19 amino acids.

The J gene is TRBJ2-6, the V gene TRBV2; D perhaps matches TRBD1 (5 bases). Looked up from germline, CDR1 is SNHLY and CDR2 is FYNNEI. The CDR3 extends over 15 amino acids. V was pared by 6 bases and J by 1 base, with 10 bases between. CDR3 sequence (DNA): TGTGCCAGCAGCTCAGGGTTTTCTGGGGCCAACGTCCTGACTTTC. This gives the protein CASSSGFSGANVLTF.

This sequence joins TRBV6-1 and TRBJ1-4; D is ambiguous. The CDR3 extends over 14 amino acids. Trimming removed 2 bases at V and 0 bases at J, with 4 bases between. Germline assignment: CDR1 MNHNS and CDR2 SASEGT. The CDR3 nucleotides are TGTGCCAGCAGTGAACAGACAACTAATGAAAAACTGTTTTTT. It specifies CASSEQTTNEKLFF.

The CDR3 nucleotides are TGCGCCAGCAGTCTGGGGTCTATGAGCTCCTACGAGCAGTACTTC. It codes for CASSLGSMSSYEQYF. The rearrangement joins TRBV5-1 to TRBJ2-7, with D unresolved. The CDR3 contains 15 residues. Germline V CDR1 and CDR2: SGHRS, YFSETQ. V was trimmed by 5 bases and J by 0 bases, leaving 15 bases between them.

The V call is TRBV7-3, the J call TRBJ2-3, with D possibly being TRBD1 or TRBD2 (5 bases each). Trimming took 3 bases from V and 6 from J, leaving 10 bases between them. CDR3 length equals 13 residues. Germline V lookup: CDR1 SGHTA, CDR2 FQGTGA. The CDR3 reads CASSFAWGDTQYF. The CDR3 coding sequence is TGTGCCAGCAGCTTCGCCTGGGGGGATACGCAGTATTTT.

The V call is TRBV5-1, the J call TRBJ1-2; D is possibly TRBD1 (5 bases). The CDR3 has 15 residues. CDR1 SGHRS and CDR2 YFSETQ come from the germline V gene. Between the trimmed V and J ends, which lost 1 base and 4 bases, there was a span of 14 bases. CDR3 bases: TGCGCCAGCAGCTTGCTTGGGGGAACAAGCTATGGCTACACCTTC. Its translation is CASSLLGGTSYGYTF.

A remark on this clone: The sample carries other DNA sequences with the same CDR3. The gene calls are TRBV5-1 and TRBJ2-1; 13 bases match TRBD2. The trim removed 0 bases at V and 7 bases at J, leaving 1 base unmatched. Germline V gene data show CDR1 as SGHRS and CDR2 as YFSETQ. This CDR3 has 15 amino acids. CDR3 in DNA: TGCGCCAGCAGCTTGGGGGGACTAGCGGGAAATGAGCAGTTCTTC. It encodes CASSLGGLAGNEQFF.

In this sample, this clone turned up once. The chain recombines TRBV19 with TRBJ1-2; D may be TRBD1 (5 bases). From germline, CDR1 is LNHDA and CDR2 SQIVND (reference sequence). This CDR3 comprises 14 residues. Trimming pared 3 bases from V and 7 bases from J, leaving 15 bases between. This CDR3 is CASSMQGVLAGYTF. In DNA, the CDR3 is TGTGCCAGTAGTATGCAGGGTGTACTTGCTGGCTACACCTTC. The entire variable domain, with the rest obtained from reference TRBV19 and TRBJ1-2, is as follows: DGGITQSPKYLFRKEGQNVTLSCEQNLNHDAMYWYRQDPGQGLRLIYYSQIVNDFQKGDIAEGYSVSREKKESFPLTVTSAQKNPTAFYLCASSMQGVLAGYTFGSGTRLTVV.

This clone appeared once. This chain joins TRBV28 and TRBJ2-2; 8 bases are shared with TRBD2. J gave up 6 bases and V 4 bases, and 13 bases lay outside the gene matches. The CDR3 spans 17 residues. Germline CDR1 reads MDHEN; CDR2 reads SYDVKM. This chain's CDR3 is CASSSPRGAGGPGELFF. The CDR3 coding sequence is TGTGCCAGCAGTTCCCCCCGGGGGGCGGGAGGCCCCGGGGAGCTGTTTTTT.

The rearrangement joins TRBV30 to TRBJ1-3, with 12 bases fitting TRBD1. Per germline, CDR1 GTSNPN and CDR2 SVGIG (reference sequence). J gave up 0 bases and V 1 base, and 10 bases lay outside the gene matches. The CDR3 has 19 residues. As DNA, the CDR3 is TGTGCCTGGAGTGGACTCCGGGACAGGGGGCCCTACTCTGGAAACACCATATATTTT. Protein sequence: CAWSGLRDRGPYSGNTIYF.

J is TRBJ2-1 and V is TRBV11-3; 10 bases map to TRBD2. Looked up from germline, CDR1 is SGHNT and CDR2 is YENEEA. The V gene end was trimmed by 3 bases and the J gene end by 4 bases; junction bases not matched to a gene: 3. The CDR3 runs to 15 residues. The CDR3 sequence is CASSLTSGLYNEQFF. CDR3 coding DNA: TGTGCCAGCAGCTTGACTAGCGGGCTGTACAATGAGCAGTTCTTC.

This clone was observed a handful of times. This sequence joins TRBV9 and TRBJ1-1; D uncertain. CDR1 and CDR2 (germline): SGDLS, YYNGEE. The V and J ends lost 0 bases and 0 bases respectively, with 9 bases between them. The CDR3 is 15 amino acids. The CDR3 region is CASSVVDGMNTEAFF. As DNA, the CDR3 is TGTGCCAGCAGCGTAGTAGATGGGATGAACACTGAAGCTTTCTTT.

Concerning this clone itself: This sample includes further DNA sequences coding for the same CDR3. This rearrangement joins TRBV7-3 to TRBJ2-1; D is perhaps TRBD2 (6 bases). This CDR3 contains 15 residues. Deletions cut 2 bases from V and 0 bases from J, with 8 bases between. Germline values: CDR1 SGHTA, CDR2 FQGTGA. CDR3 loop: CASSLAGSSYNEQFF. CDR3 nucleotide sequence: TGTGCCAGCAGCTTAGCGGGGAGCTCCTACAATGAGCAGTTCTTC.

V is TRBV19 and J is TRBJ2-1, with 9 bases matching TRBD2. The CDR3 has 15 amino acids. Losses at the gene ends were 4 bases for V and 4 bases for J; bases not matched to a gene: 5. Looked up from germline, CDR1 is LNHDA and CDR2 is SQIVND (reference sequence). In DNA form, the CDR3 reads TGTGCCAGTAGTACCTCGCGGGAGGGTTACAATGAGCAGTTCTTC. As protein: CASSTSREGYNEQFF.

This chain joins TRBV30 and TRBJ1-5, with D tentatively TRBD1 (6 bases). V lost 6 bases, J lost 5 bases, and 11 bases lay in between. The germline CDR1 and CDR2 sequences are GTSNPN and SVGIG (reference sequence). The CDR3 runs to 12 residues. Here the CDR3 DNA reads TGTGCCTGTTCAGGGGCCGATCAGCCCCAGCATTTT. Its protein product is CACSGADQPQHF.

The rearrangement links TRBV7-2 to TRBJ1-5, with no clear D. The CDR3 is 13 residues long. V dropped 1 base and J dropped 6 bases, with 7 bases sitting between them. Germline values: CDR1 SGHTA, CDR2 FQGNSA. As DNA, the CDR3 is TGTGCCAGCAGCTTAGGAGTAACTCAGCCCCAGCATTTT. It yields the protein CASSLGVTQPQHF.